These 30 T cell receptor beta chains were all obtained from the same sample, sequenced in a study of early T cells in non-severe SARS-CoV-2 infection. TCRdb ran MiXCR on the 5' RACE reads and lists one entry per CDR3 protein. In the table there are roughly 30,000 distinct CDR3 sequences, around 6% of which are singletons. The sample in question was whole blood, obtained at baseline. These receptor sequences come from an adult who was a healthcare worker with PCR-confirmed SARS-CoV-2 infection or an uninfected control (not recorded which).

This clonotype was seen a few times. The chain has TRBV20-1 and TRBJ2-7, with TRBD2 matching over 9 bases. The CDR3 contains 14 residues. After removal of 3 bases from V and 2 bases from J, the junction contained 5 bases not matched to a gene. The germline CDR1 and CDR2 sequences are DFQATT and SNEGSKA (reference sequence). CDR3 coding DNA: TGCAGTGCTAGTCTCGGCGGGGGGGCCTACGAGCAGTACTTC. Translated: CSASLGGGAYEQYF.

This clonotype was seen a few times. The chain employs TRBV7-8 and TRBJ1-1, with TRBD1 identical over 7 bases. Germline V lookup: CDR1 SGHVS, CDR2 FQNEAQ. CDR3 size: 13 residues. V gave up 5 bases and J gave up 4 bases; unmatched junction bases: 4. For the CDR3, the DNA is TGTGCCAGCAGCCGGGACAGTTTCACTGAAGCTTTCTTT. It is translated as CASSRDSFTEAFF.

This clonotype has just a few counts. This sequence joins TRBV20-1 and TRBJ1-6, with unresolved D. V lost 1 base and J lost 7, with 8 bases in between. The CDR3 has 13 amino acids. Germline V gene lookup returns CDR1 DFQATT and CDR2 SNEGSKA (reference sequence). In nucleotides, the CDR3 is TGCAGTGCTAGAGTTGCCAAGAATTCACCCCTCCACTTT. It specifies CSARVAKNSPLHF.

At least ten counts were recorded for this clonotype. For the CDR3, the DNA is TGTGCCAGCAGCCCAAGGGCAGGGTACGAGCAGTACTTC. Translating it yields CASSPRAGYEQYF. The chain combines TRBV13 with TRBJ2-7, with D possibly TRBD1 on 5 matching bases. The CDR3 has 13 amino acids. Germline V gives CDR1 PRHDT, CDR2 FYEKMQ (reference sequence). Trimming removed 5 bases at V and 4 bases at J, with 12 bases between.

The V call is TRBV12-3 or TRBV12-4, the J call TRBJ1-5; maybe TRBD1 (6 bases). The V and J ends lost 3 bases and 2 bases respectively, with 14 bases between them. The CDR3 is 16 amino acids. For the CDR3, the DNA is TGTGCCAGCAGTTTTAACGGCAGGGGCGGCAATCAGCCCCAGCATTTT. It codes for CASSFNGRGGNQPQHF.

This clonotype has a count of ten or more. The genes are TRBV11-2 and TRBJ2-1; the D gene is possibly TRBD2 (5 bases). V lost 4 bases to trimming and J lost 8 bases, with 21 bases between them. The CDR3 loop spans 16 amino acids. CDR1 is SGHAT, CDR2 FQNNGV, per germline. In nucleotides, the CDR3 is TGTGCCAGCAGCTCCACCGAGAGGGCCGGTTGGGATGAGCAGTTCTTC. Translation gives CASSSTERAGWDEQFF.

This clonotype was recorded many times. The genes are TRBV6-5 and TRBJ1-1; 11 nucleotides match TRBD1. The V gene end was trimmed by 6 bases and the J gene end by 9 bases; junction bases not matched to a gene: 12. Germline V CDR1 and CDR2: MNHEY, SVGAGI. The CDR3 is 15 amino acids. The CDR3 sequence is CASRTVGTGGKKAFF. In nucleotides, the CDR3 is TGTGCCAGCAGAACCGTCGGGACAGGGGGTAAAAAAGCTTTCTTT.

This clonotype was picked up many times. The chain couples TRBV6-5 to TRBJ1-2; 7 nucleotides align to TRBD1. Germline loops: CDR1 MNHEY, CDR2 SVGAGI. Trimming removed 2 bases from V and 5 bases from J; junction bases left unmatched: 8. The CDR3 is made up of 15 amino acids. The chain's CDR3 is CASSYTGDVGYGYTF. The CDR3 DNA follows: TGTGCCAGCAGTTACACAGGGGATGTGGGGTATGGCTACACCTTC.

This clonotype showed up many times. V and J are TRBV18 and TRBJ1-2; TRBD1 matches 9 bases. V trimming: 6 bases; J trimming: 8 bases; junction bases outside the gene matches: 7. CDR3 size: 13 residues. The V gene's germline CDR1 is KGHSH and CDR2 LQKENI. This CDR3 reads CASSRDRASGYTF. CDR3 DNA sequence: TGTGCCAGCTCTCGGGACAGGGCTTCGGGCTACACCTTC.

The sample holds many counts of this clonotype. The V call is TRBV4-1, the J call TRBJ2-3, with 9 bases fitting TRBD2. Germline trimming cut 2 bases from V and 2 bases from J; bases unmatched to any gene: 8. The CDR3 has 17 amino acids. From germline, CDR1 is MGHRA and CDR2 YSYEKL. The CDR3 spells CASSQTRLAALTDTQYF. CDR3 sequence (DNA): TGCGCCAGCAGCCAAACCCGACTAGCGGCTCTCACAGATACGCAGTATTTT.

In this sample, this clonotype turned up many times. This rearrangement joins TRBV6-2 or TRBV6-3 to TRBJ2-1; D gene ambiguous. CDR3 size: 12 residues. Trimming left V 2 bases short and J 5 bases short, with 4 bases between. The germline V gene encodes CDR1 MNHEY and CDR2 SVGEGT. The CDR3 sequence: CASSYQNNEQFF. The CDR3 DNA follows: TGTGCCAGCAGTTACCAAAACAATGAGCAGTTCTTC.

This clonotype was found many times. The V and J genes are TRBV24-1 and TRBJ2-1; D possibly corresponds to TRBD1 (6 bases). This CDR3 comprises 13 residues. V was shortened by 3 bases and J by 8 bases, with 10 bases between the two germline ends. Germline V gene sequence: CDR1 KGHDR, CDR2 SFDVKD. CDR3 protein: CATSDPYRDEQFF. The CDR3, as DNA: TGTGCCACCAGTGATCCTTACAGGGATGAGCAGTTCTTC.

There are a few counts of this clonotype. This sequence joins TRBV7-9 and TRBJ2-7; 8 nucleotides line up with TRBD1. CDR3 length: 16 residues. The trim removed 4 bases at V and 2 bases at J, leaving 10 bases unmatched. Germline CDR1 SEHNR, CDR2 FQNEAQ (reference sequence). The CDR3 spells CASSSQRTGTAYEQYF. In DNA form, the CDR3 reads TGTGCCAGCAGCTCTCAGAGGACAGGGACTGCCTACGAGCAGTACTTC. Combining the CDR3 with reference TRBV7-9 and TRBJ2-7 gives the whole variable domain DTGVSQNPRHKITKRGQNVTFRCDPISEHNRLYWYRQTLGQGPEFLTYFQNEAQLEKSRLLSDRFSAERPKGSFSTLEIQRTEQGDSAMYLCASSSQRTGTAYEQYFGPGTRLTVT.

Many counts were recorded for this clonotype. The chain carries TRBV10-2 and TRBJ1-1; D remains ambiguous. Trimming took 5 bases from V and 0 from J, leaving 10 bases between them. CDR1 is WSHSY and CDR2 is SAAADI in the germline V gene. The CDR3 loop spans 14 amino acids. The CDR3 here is CASSRTVMNTEAFF. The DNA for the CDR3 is TGCGCCAGCAGTCGGACGGTTATGAACACTGAAGCTTTCTTT.

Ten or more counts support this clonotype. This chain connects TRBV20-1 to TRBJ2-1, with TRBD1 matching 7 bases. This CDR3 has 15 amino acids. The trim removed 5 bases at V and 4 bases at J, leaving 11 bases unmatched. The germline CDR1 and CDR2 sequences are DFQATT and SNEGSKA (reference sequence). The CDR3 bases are TGCAGTGCTGCGACTTCCAGGGGGATATACAATGAGCAGTTCTTC. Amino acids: CSAATSRGIYNEQFF.

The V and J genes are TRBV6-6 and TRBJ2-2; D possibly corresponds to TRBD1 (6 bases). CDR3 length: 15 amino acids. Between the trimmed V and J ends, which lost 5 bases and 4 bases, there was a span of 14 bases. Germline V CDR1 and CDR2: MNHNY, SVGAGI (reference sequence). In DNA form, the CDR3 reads TGTGCCAGCAGTGTTGGGCAGGGGCGCACCGGGGAGCTGTTTTTT. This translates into CASSVGQGRTGELFF.

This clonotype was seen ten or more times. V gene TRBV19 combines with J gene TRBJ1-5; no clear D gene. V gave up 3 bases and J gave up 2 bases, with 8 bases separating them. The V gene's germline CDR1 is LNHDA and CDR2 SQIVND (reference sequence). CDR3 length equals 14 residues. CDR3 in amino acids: CASSIRRGNQPQHF. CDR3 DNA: TGTGCCAGTAGTATCCGCCGGGGCAATCAGCCCCAGCATTTT.

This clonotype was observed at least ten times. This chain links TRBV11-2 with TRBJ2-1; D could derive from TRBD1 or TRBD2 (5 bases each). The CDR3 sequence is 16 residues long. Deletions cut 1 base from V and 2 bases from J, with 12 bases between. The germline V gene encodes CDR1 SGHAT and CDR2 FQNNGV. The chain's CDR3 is CASSLGQPGPYNEQFF. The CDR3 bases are TGTGCCAGCAGCTTAGGCCAGCCGGGACCCTACAATGAGCAGTTCTTC.

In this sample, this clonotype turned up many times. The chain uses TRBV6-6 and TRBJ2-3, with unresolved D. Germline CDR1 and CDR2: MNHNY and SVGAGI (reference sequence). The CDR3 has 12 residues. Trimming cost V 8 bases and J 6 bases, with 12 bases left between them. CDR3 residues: CASSFAGDTQYF. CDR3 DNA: TGTGCCAGCTCATTCGCCGGGGATACGCAGTATTTT.

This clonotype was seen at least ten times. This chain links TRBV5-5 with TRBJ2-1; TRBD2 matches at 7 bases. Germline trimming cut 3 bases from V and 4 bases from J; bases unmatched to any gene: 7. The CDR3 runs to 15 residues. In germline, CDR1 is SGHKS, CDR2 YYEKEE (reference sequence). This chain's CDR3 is CASSYGLDYYNEQFF. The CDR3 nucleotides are TGTGCCAGCAGCTATGGACTAGACTATTACAATGAGCAGTTCTTC.

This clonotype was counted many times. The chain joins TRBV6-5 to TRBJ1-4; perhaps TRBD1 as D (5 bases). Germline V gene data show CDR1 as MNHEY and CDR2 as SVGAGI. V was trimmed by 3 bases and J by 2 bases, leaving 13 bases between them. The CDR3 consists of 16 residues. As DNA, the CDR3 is TGTGCCAGCAGTTATCATTCTGGGGCGACTAATGAAAAACTGTTTTTT. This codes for CASSYHSGATNEKLFF.

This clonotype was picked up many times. The CDR3 region has the DNA TGTGCCAGCTCACCACGGGAGGTTGGTAGCACTGAAGCTTTCTTT. Its translation is CASSPREVGSTEAFF. This chain links TRBV18 with TRBJ1-1; D uncertain. This CDR3 comprises 15 residues. V lost 1 base and J lost 4, with 13 bases in between. The germline gives CDR1 KGHSH, CDR2 LQKENI. Looking up the rest from reference TRBV18 and TRBJ1-1 gives the full variable domain: NAGVMQNPRHLVRRRGQEARLRCSPMKGHSHVYWYRQLPEEGLKFMVYLQKENIIDESGMPKERFSAEFPKEGPSILRIQQVVRGDSAAYFCASSPREVGSTEAFFGQGTRLTVV.

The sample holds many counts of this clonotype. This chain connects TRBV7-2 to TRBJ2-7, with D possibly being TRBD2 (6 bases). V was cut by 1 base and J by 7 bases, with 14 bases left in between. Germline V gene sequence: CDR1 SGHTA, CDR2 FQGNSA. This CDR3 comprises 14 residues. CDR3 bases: TGTGCCAGCAGCTTAGATCGGGGGAAGGGTGAGCAGTACTTC. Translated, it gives CASSLDRGKGEQYF. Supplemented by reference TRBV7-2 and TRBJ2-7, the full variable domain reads GAGVSQSPSNKVTEKGKDVELRCDPISGHTALYWYRQSLGQGLEFLIYFQGNSAPDKSGLPSDRFSAERTGGSVSTLTIQRTQQEDSAVYLCASSLDRGKGEQYFGPGTRLTVT.

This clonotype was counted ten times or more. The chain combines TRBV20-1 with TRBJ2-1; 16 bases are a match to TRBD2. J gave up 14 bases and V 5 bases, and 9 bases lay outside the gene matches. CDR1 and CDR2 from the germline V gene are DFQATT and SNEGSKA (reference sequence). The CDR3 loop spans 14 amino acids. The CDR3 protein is CSAFPGTSGGAEFF. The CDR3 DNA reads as TGCAGTGCTTTTCCCGGGACTAGCGGGGGGGCTGAGTTCTTC.

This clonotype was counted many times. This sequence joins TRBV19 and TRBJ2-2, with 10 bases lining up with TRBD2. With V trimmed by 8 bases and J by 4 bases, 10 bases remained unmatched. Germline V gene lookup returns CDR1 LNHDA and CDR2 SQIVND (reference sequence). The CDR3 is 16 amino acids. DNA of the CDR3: TGTGCCAGTTCCTACCTAGCGGGGGTTCCCACCGGGGAGCTGTTTTTT. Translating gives CASSYLAGVPTGELFF.

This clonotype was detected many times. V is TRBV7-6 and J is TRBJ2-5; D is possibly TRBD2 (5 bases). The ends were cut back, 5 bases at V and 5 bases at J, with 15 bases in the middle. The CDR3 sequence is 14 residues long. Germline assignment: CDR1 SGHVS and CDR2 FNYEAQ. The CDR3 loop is CASSLSGGSETQYF. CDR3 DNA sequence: TGTGCCAGCAGCCTTAGTGGAGGTAGTGAGACCCAGTACTTC.

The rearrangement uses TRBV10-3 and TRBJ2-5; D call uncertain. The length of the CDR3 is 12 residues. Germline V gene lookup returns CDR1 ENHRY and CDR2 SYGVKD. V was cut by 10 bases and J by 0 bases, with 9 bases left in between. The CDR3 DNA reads TGTGCCACGTCTGGGAACCAAGAGACCCAGTACTTC. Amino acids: CATSGNQETQYF.

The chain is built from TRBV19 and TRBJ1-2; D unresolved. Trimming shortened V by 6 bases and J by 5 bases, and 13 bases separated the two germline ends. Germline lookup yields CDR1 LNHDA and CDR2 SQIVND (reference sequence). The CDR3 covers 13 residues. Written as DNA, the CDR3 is TGTGCCAGTAGGGACGGTTCGTCATATGGCTACACCTTC. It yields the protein CASRDGSSYGYTF.

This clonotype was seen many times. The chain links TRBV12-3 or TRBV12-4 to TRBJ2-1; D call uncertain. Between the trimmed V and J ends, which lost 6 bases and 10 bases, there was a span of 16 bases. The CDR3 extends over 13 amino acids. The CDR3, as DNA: TGTGCCAGCAGCTGGAATCCAGTCGGGGAGCAGTTCTTC. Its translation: CASSWNPVGEQFF.

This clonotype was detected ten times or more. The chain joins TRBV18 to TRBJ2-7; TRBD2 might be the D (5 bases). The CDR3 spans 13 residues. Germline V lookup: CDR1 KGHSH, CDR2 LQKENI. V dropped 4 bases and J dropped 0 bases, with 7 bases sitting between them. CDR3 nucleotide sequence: TGTGCCAGCTCACGGGAGTCCTCCTACGAGCAGTACTTC. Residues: CASSRESSYEQYF.